This T cell receptor beta chain stems from a study of tumor-infiltrating lymphocytes in primary liver carcinoma. The source material, 20-30 mg of unsorted bulk tissue, was used to co-extract RNA and DNA. This clonotype was observed a few times. The germline CDR1 and CDR2 sequences are MDHEN and SYDVKM. Trimming pared 7 bases from V and 8 bases from J, leaving 14 bases between. CDR3 size: 12 residues. Starting material of around 460 ng total RNA yielded TCR beta cDNA via a constant-region primer. What produced the TCR beta libraries was three nested multiplex PCR rounds using slightly modified ARM-PCR. PCR rounds one and two used TRBV1-TRBV30 forward primers with a C-beta reverse primer for 10 cycles each. TCRdb used MiXCR to reprocess the multiplex PCR reads, holding one entry per CDR3 protein. Among approximately 92,000 distinct CDR3 sequences listed, approximately 68% were seen once.

The source material was liver tumor tissue from sampling region 5. Subset defined: tumor region T5, tumor centre. This sequence originates from a woman aged 60-75 years with primary liver carcinoma and hepatitis B virus infection. The rearrangement joins TRBV28 to TRBJ1-2, with D maybe TRBD1 (5 bases). As DNA, the CDR3 is TGTGCCAGCACGTCGGGCTGGGGCGGCTACACCTTC. Its protein is CASTSGWGGYTF.